The 11 T cell receptor beta chains in this list originate from one sample, sequenced in a study of beta chain features in type 1 diabetes (dated by TCRdb to between 2017 and 2018). Library generation was performed with the immunoSEQ multiplex PCR assay. The entire isolated RNA was reverse transcribed using the High Capacity cDNA Reverse Transcription Kit, and thus expressed TCRB transcripts were sequenced. In its TCRdb copy, this immuneACCESS table keeps in-frame sequences only and misses some clones. Where compared with another copy, unresolved V genes explain less than half of these, and the others have no known cause. This sample gives more than 150,000 clones in total; 10% to 15% of them show up just once. 0.62% of the sample is held by the ten biggest clonotypes. Sequencing was done on a sample of central memory CD4+ T cells from blood. These TCRs come from a young woman in good health.

The chain joins TRBV10-3 to TRBJ1-2, with TRBD1 identical over 11 bases. J was trimmed by 5 bases and V by 4 bases; bases with no gene match: 6. There are 15 residues in the CDR3. In germline, CDR1 is ENHRY, CDR2 SYGVKD. DNA of the CDR3: TGTGCCATCAGTGTGGGACAGGGGGGATCTTATGGCTACACCTTC. Translated, it gives CAISVGQGGSYGYTF.

Only a few counts were recorded for this clone. DNA for the CDR3: TGTGCCAGCAGCGTAGGTGGAGGCGTCCGCTCTGGAAACACCATATATTTT. Translation gives CASSVGGGVRSGNTIYF. The chain couples TRBV9 to TRBJ1-3; the D is unclear. V lost 0 bases, J lost 0 bases, and 13 bases lay in between. This CDR3 has 17 amino acids. Germline lookup yields CDR1 SGDLS and CDR2 YYNGEE.

This clone was seen more than once but under ten times. This chain links TRBV19 with TRBJ2-6; D call uncertain. Looked up from germline, CDR1 is LNHDA and CDR2 is SQIVND (reference sequence). The CDR3 loop spans 16 amino acids. Trimming removed 4 bases from V and 0 bases from J, with 10 bases in between. CDR3 nucleotide sequence: TGTGCCAGTAGTAGAGAGTCTTTCTCTGGGGCCAACGTCCTGACTTTC. It translates to CASSRESFSGANVLTF.

V and J are TRBV10-3 and TRBJ1-5; 12 bases are a match to TRBD1. The CDR3 length is 17 residues. Germline lookup yields CDR1 ENHRY and CDR2 SYGVKD. The V segment lost 3 bases and the J segment 4 bases; nucleotides outside the gene matches: 7. The CDR3 loop is CAISDGTGGWGNQPQHF. CDR3 nucleotide sequence: TGTGCCATCAGTGACGGGACAGGGGGCTGGGGAAATCAGCCCCAGCATTTT.

Only a few counts were recorded for this clone. The gene calls are TRBV6-1 and TRBJ1-4; the match to TRBD1 covers 10 bases. This CDR3 region has 15 residues. CDR1 and CDR2 from the germline V gene are MNHNS and SASEGT. V shed 4 bases, J shed 7 bases, and the junction held 6 bases outside the gene matches. CDR3 in DNA: TGTGCCAGCAGTGCTTGGACAGGGGGGACTGAAAAACTGTTTTTT. Its translation is CASSAWTGGTEKLFF.

This clone has just a few counts. The chain carries TRBV4-2 and TRBJ2-3; possible D gene TRBD1, 6 bases. V was shortened by 1 base and J by 0 bases, with 11 bases between the two germline ends. There are 16 residues in the CDR3. Germline CDR1 reads LGHNA; CDR2 reads YNFKEQ. The CDR3 sequence is CASSQGDKPSTDTQYF. The CDR3 DNA reads TGTGCCAGCAGCCAAGGGGACAAACCGAGCACAGATACGCAGTATTTT.

Only a few counts were recorded for this clone. The V and J genes are TRBV11-2 and TRBJ1-4; D is possibly TRBD1 (5 bases). This CDR3 comprises 14 residues. V shed 2 bases and J shed 7 bases, with 11 bases lying between them. Germline-derived CDR1 and CDR2 are SGHAT and FQNNGV. As DNA, the CDR3 is TGTGCCAGCAGCTTAAGCGCGGGGCGTGAAAAACTGTTTTTT. The encoded protein is CASSLSAGREKLFF.

The chain carries TRBV14 and TRBJ2-1; 8 bases are a match to TRBD2. The germline gives CDR1 SGHDN, CDR2 FVKESK. The V segment lost 4 bases and the J segment 0 bases; nucleotides outside the gene matches: 5. The CDR3 sequence is 16 residues long. In DNA form, the CDR3 reads TGTGCCAGCAGCCCTGCCGGGACTAGCTCCTACAATGAGCAGTTCTTC. Residues: CASSPAGTSSYNEQFF.

This clone was picked up a small number of times. The rearrangement joins TRBV7-2 to TRBJ1-2; unclear D gene. Germline V gives CDR1 SGHTA, CDR2 FQGNSA. Trimming took 1 base from V and 2 from J, leaving 5 bases between them. The CDR3 length is 13 residues. This chain's CDR3 is CASSLDINYGYTF. CDR3 nucleotides: TGTGCCAGCAGCTTAGATATAAACTATGGCTACACCTTC.

The sample holds a few counts of this clone. This chain joins TRBV29-1 and TRBJ2-1; D may be TRBD1 (5 bases). The V gene lost 0 bases and the J gene lost 1 base, with 7 bases spanning the gap. This CDR3 contains 14 residues. From germline, CDR1 is SQVTM and CDR2 ANQGSEA. The CDR3 spells CSVEEQDSYNEQFF. In DNA form, the CDR3 reads TGCAGCGTTGAAGAACAGGATTCCTACAATGAGCAGTTCTTC.

The chain is built from TRBV5-1 and TRBJ2-3, with D maybe TRBD1 (6 bases). Germline-derived CDR1 and CDR2 are SGHRS and YFSETQ. Trimming took off 2 bases at V and 2 bases at J, with 9 bases between the two ends. The CDR3 covers 14 residues. The CDR3 DNA follows: TGCGCCAGCAGCTTAACAGGGATCACAGATACGCAGTATTTT. As protein: CASSLTGITDTQYF.